This record looks at one T cell receptor beta chain sequence and its context. The antigen remains unidentified. Time point in this sample: baseline, week 1 (first vaccination visit). Documented treatment: pre-vaccination baseline after standard-of-care therapy. Each of the donors came in with new WHO grade 3 or 4 astrocytomas that were IDH1-mutant and ATRX-lost. This entry belongs to a study of a mutant IDH1 vaccine in newly diagnosed glioma. In the study overall: Patients were pretreated with radiotherapy, temozolomide, or both, mostly both.

The CDR3 is made up of 14 amino acids. The germline V gene has CDR1 SNHLY and CDR2 FYNNEI. Trimming at V came to 6 bases and at J to 4 bases, leaving 2 bases not matched to a gene. Profiling relied on immunoSEQ multiplex PCR, and the TCRdb table lists in-frame clones only, not all of them. The top ten hold 2.6% of the sample, which has about 59,000 clones, about 90% seen once. Study-wide findings and caveats: Detectable vaccine-induced immune responses arose in about 92% of patients.

The J gene is TRBJ2-7, the V gene TRBV2, with 14 bases fitting TRBD2. The clonotype was recovered from a man in his fifties with glioma. This specimen was PBMCs, taken from a glioma patient treated with radiotherapy, temozolomide or both. CDR3 region: CASRGTSGRYEQYF. The DNA for the CDR3 is TGTGCCAGCAGGGGGACTAGCGGGAGATACGAGCAGTACTTC.